The 26 T cell receptor beta chains listed next were all sequenced from one sample in a study of cytomegalovirus exposure and HLA in healthy donors. Clones were sequenced by immunoSEQ multiplex PCR, and TCRdb holds only the in-frame ones, with some missing. This table has about 150,000 clones, roughly 84% appearing once. Input material: PBMCs. The source of these receptors is a human donor in good health.

This clone was recorded once. The gene calls are TRBV25-1 and TRBJ1-3; D may be TRBD1 (6 bases). Deletions cut 5 bases from V and 0 bases from J, with 14 bases between. Germline loops: CDR1 MGHDK, CDR2 SYGVNS. The CDR3 extends over 16 amino acids. The chain's CDR3 is CASSSGGPFSGNTIYF. The CDR3 DNA sequence: TGTGCCAGCAGTTCGGGGGGGCCATTCTCTGGAAACACCATATATTTT.

The chain recombines TRBV18 with TRBJ2-1; D remains unclear. V lost 1 base and J 5 bases, leaving 12 bases between the germline ends. This CDR3 region has 15 residues. The germline V gene encodes CDR1 KGHSH and CDR2 LQKENI. The CDR3 loop reads CASSPLATRDNEQFF. The CDR3 coding sequence is TGTGCCAGCTCACCACTGGCGACACGTGACAATGAGCAGTTCTTC.

Concerning this clone itself: Other DNA sequences in the same sample also yield this CDR3. The V gene is TRBV6-1, the J gene TRBJ2-2, with 7 bases lining up with TRBD1. Unmatched junction bases numbered 3, after V lost 7 bases and J lost 4 bases. Per germline, CDR1 MNHNS and CDR2 SASEGT. CDR3 length equals 13 residues. This CDR3 is CASNRGSTGELFF. CDR3 DNA: TGTGCCAGCAACAGGGGTAGCACCGGGGAGCTGTTTTTT.

The J gene is TRBJ2-3, the V gene TRBV7-2, with TRBD2 as a possible D gene (5 bases). Germline CDR1 SGHTA, CDR2 FQGNSA. The CDR3 runs to 14 residues. Deletions cut 0 bases from V and 8 bases from J, with 12 bases between. DNA for the CDR3: TGTGCCAGCAGCTTAGCTGGAGGTGGAGCTACGCAGTATTTT. This codes for CASSLAGGGATQYF.

The J gene is TRBJ2-1, the V gene TRBV7-8, with D possibly TRBD1 on 6 matching bases. The CDR3 has 16 residues. Germline V gene data show CDR1 as SGHVS and CDR2 as FQNEAQ. Trimming took off 5 bases at V and 2 bases at J, with 16 bases between the two ends. The CDR3: CASSPLLGGTYNEQFF. The CDR3 DNA sequence: TGTGCCAGCAGCCCCTTACTAGGGGGTACCTACAATGAGCAGTTCTTC.

The V gene is TRBV29-1, the J gene TRBJ1-2; a possible D gene is TRBD1 (6 bases). V lost 7 bases, J lost 8 bases, and 26 bases lay in between. The length of the CDR3 is 15 residues. Germline V gives CDR1 SQVTM, CDR2 ANQGSEA. The DNA for the CDR3 is TGCAGCGCCCTTCTTGGGGGCAGCTCCTCTATGGGCTACACCTTC. The encoded protein is CSALLGGSSSMGYTF. Supplemented by reference TRBV29-1 and TRBJ1-2, the full variable domain reads SAVISQKPSRDICQRGTSLTIQCQVDSQVTMMFWYRQQPGQSLTLIATANQGSEATYESGFVIDKFPISRPNLTFSTLTVSNMSPEDSSIYLCSALLGGSSSMGYTFGSGTRLTVV.

The gene calls are TRBV2 and TRBJ1-2; D not certain. The length of the CDR3 is 12 residues. Trimming shortened V by 4 bases and J by 3 bases, and 6 bases separated the two germline ends. From germline, CDR1 is SNHLY and CDR2 FYNNEI. CDR3 residues: CASSGTDYGYTF. DNA for the CDR3: TGTGCCAGCAGTGGTACAGACTATGGCTACACCTTC.

The rearrangement joins TRBV5-6 to TRBJ2-1, with 8 bases identical to TRBD2. V dropped 2 bases and J dropped 0; count of bases not matched to a gene: 7. The CDR3 covers 17 residues. Germline CDR1 is SGHDT and CDR2 is YYEEEE. The CDR3 here is CASSLSGSLSSYNEQFF. Here the CDR3 DNA reads TGTGCCAGCAGCTTAAGCGGGAGCCTTAGCTCCTACAATGAGCAGTTCTTC.

The chain carries TRBV7-2 and TRBJ2-7, with a weak D call TRBD1 (7 bases). The CDR3 loop spans 14 amino acids. V shed 4 bases and J shed 2 bases, with 12 bases lying between them. Germline CDR1 and CDR2: SGHTA and FQGNSA. The CDR3 loop is CASSSQGGPYEQYF. DNA of the CDR3: TGTGCCAGCAGCTCCCAGGGGGGCCCCTACGAGCAGTACTTC.

The chain combines TRBV19 with TRBJ2-7, with 8 bases that match TRBD1. Trimming cost V 3 bases and J 6 bases; bases outside gene matches: 7. This CDR3 is built from 14 residues. Germline loops: CDR1 LNHDA, CDR2 SQIVND (reference sequence). The CDR3 reads CASSIAFTGGEQYF. The CDR3 DNA reads TGTGCCAGTAGTATTGCATTCACAGGGGGCGAGCAGTACTTC.

This clone was counted a few times. The CDR3 sequence: CASSQLSVRNTIYF. The CDR3 coding sequence is TGCGCCAGCAGCCAGTTGTCGGTTCGAAACACCATATATTTT. This chain links TRBV4-1 with TRBJ1-3; D remains unclear. Trimming took 3 bases from V and 5 from J, leaving 11 bases between them. Germline V gene data show CDR1 as MGHRA and CDR2 as YSYEKL. The CDR3 length is 14 residues.

This clone was detected only a few times. This rearrangement joins TRBV6-5 to TRBJ2-7; D is uncertain. The V end lost 0 bases, the J end lost 3 bases, and 9 bases lay between the germline ends. This CDR3 has 14 residues. Germline V lookup: CDR1 MNHEY, CDR2 SVGAGI. The chain's CDR3 is CASSYSLESYEQYF. Here the CDR3 DNA reads TGTGCCAGCAGTTACTCCCTGGAGAGCTACGAGCAGTACTTC.

The V call is TRBV28, the J call TRBJ2-7, with 9 nucleotides matching TRBD1. Germline V gives CDR1 MDHEN, CDR2 SYDVKM. The CDR3 totals 16 residues. Trimming took 5 bases from V and 3 from J; bases not matched to a gene: 11. The CDR3 spells CASSVTGTGSYYEQYF. CDR3 DNA sequence: TGTGCCAGCAGTGTAACCGGGACAGGGTCGTACTACGAGCAGTACTTC.

The genes are TRBV6-1 and TRBJ1-5, with no clear D. Germline V gene lookup returns CDR1 MNHNS and CDR2 SASEGT. CDR3 length: 14 amino acids. Between the trimmed V and J ends, which lost 3 bases and 3 bases, there was a span of 9 bases. CDR3 in amino acids: CASSDRVPNQPQHF. In nucleotides, the CDR3 is TGTGCCAGCAGTGACCGAGTTCCCAATCAGCCCCAGCATTTT.

V is TRBV6-5 and J is TRBJ2-6; no clear D gene. Germline-derived CDR1 and CDR2 are MNHEY and SVGAGI. The CDR3 runs 14 residues. V gave up 6 bases and J gave up 0 bases, with 6 bases separating them. Here the CDR3 DNA reads TGTGCCAGCAGGAGCTACTCTGGGGCCAACGTCCTGACTTTC. This encodes CASRSYSGANVLTF.

The rearrangement uses TRBV7-8 and TRBJ2-7; 7 bases map to TRBD1. V lost 2 bases, J lost 2 bases, and 3 bases stayed unmatched. This CDR3 spans 14 amino acids. Germline lookup yields CDR1 SGHVS and CDR2 FQNEAQ. The CDR3 region is CASSLLRGPYEQYF. The CDR3 coding sequence is TGTGCCAGCAGCTTACTGAGGGGGCCCTACGAGCAGTACTTC.

This clone has just one count. CDR3 residues: CASSQEPRSGANVLTF. The CDR3, as DNA: TGCGCCAGCAGCCAAGAACCGCGCTCTGGGGCCAACGTCCTGACTTTC. The chain is built from TRBV4-3 and TRBJ2-6; D remains ambiguous. The CDR3 runs to 16 residues. The V gene's germline CDR1 is LGHNA and CDR2 YSLEER. Trimming left V 0 bases short and J 0 bases short, with 6 bases between.

The J gene is TRBJ2-7, the V gene TRBV7-9; weak D call: TRBD1 (6 bases). Deletions cut 5 bases from V and 3 bases from J, with 17 bases between. This CDR3 spans 15 amino acids. Germline V gene sequence: CDR1 SEHNR, CDR2 FQNEAQ (reference sequence). Here the CDR3 DNA reads TGTGCCAGCAGCGTAGGACTGGGGGCAGGCTACGAGCAGTACTTC. Its translation: CASSVGLGAGYEQYF.

The V gene is TRBV7-9, the J gene TRBJ2-1; maybe TRBD2 (5 bases). Germline values: CDR1 SEHNR, CDR2 FQNEAQ (reference sequence). V lost 4 bases and J lost 8, with 15 bases in between. There are 14 residues in the CDR3. The CDR3 protein is CASSYFSGVDEQFF. As DNA, the CDR3 is TGTGCCAGCAGCTACTTCTCCGGGGTGGATGAGCAGTTCTTC.

The chain is built from TRBV30 and TRBJ2-3; 12 bases are shared with TRBD2. The ends lost 0 bases at V and 4 bases at J; junction bases unmatched: 5. This CDR3 comprises 16 residues. Germline V CDR1 and CDR2: GTSNPN, SVGIG (reference sequence). The CDR3 coding sequence is TGTGCCTGGAGTGTTGGTCTAGCGGGAGGGTCAGATACGCAGTATTTT. Its protein is CAWSVGLAGGSDTQYF. Filled out from reference TRBV30 and TRBJ2-3, the complete variable domain reads SQTIHQWPATLVQPVGSPLSLECTVEGTSNPNLYWYRQAAGRGLQLLFYSVGIGQISSEVPQNLSASRPQDRQFILSSKKLLLSDSGFYLCAWSVGLAGGSDTQYFGPGTRLTVL.

V is TRBV27 and J is TRBJ2-7; possibly TRBD2 for D (5 bases). The CDR3 consists of 14 residues. V was pared by 6 bases and J by 2 bases, with 14 bases between. Germline CDR1 is MNHEY and CDR2 is SMNVEV (reference sequence). CDR3 nucleotides: TGTGCCAGCAGCCTCATAGGAGGCACCTACGAGCAGTACTTC. Protein sequence: CASSLIGGTYEQYF.

The chain has TRBV19 and TRBJ2-7, with TRBD1 matching 8 bases. V lost 3 bases and J lost 4; bases outside the gene matches: 5. Germline CDR1 is LNHDA and CDR2 is SQIVND (reference sequence). The CDR3 consists of 14 residues. For the CDR3, the DNA is TGTGCCAGTAGTATCGGGACAGGAGTTTACGAGCAGTACTTC. Encoded protein: CASSIGTGVYEQYF.

This clone occurred a few times. The V call is TRBV14, the J call TRBJ1-3; weak D call: TRBD1 (5 bases). Germline V gives CDR1 SGHDN, CDR2 FVKESK. The CDR3 sequence is 15 residues long. V lost 4 bases and J lost 1, with 11 bases in between. CDR3 sequence (DNA): TGTGCCAGCAGCCTTACCGGGACTTCTGGAAACACCATATATTTT. Translation gives CASSLTGTSGNTIYF.

V usage is TRBV2 and J usage is TRBJ1-2; 9 positions agree with TRBD1. After removal of 6 bases from V and 8 bases from J, the junction contained 7 bases not matched to a gene. The length of the CDR3 is 13 residues. Looked up from germline, CDR1 is SNHLY and CDR2 is FYNNEI. CDR3 region: CASSGTGGLGYTF. For the CDR3, the DNA is TGTGCCAGCAGCGGTACAGGGGGCCTCGGCTACACCTTC.

The rearrangement uses TRBV5-8 and TRBJ2-2, with 7 bases lining up with TRBD1. In germline, CDR1 is SGHTS, CDR2 YDEGEE. V dropped 10 bases and J dropped 0; count of bases not matched to a gene: 9. This CDR3 region has 15 residues. The CDR3: CAPRRTGSNTGELFF. CDR3 bases: TGTGCCCCACGCCGGACAGGATCGAACACCGGGGAGCTGTTTTTT. The whole variable domain, filled in from reference TRBV5-8 and TRBJ2-2, reads EAGVTQSPTHLIKTRGQQATLRCSPISGHTSVYWYQQALGLGLQFLLWYDEGEERNRGNFPPRFSGRQFPNYSSELNVNALELEDSALYLCAPRRTGSNTGELFFGEGSRLTVL.

J is TRBJ2-1 and V is TRBV6-1; 9 bases line up with TRBD1. This CDR3 region has 15 residues. J was trimmed by 7 bases and V by 4 bases; bases with no gene match: 8. The germline V gene encodes CDR1 MNHNS and CDR2 SASEGT. The CDR3 DNA reads as TGTGCCAGCAGTGGACTGACAGGGGGTTTGAATGAGCAGTTCTTC. This translates into CASSGLTGGLNEQFF.